A selection of T cell receptor beta chains follows, all from one sample in a study of OX40 agonist ivuxolimab in advanced cancers. Using immunoSEQ multiplex PCR, the repertoire was profiled, and TCRdb retains in-frame clones only, with some absent. The table records some 85,000 clones, 91% of them present only once. The specimen comprised CD4+ or CD8+ T cells sorted from blood, sampled in a trial of the OX40 agonist ivuxolimab. The receptors originated from an adult with an advanced solid tumor such as melanoma, head and neck, liver or kidney cancer. CDR3s include the opening cysteine and the closing phenylalanine or tryptophan. A D gene is named only where the DNA matches it firmly. Clone size is stated in some rows and not others, as once, few, many or a class when expanded.

>TRBV5-1|few|TRBD1|TRBJ2-2
TGCGCCAGCAGCTTAAGGACAGGGGCCGGGGAGCTGTTTTTT
CASSLRTGAGELFF
>TRBV6-6|NA|NA|TRBJ2-1
TGTGCCAGCAGATGGCAGACCGATGAGCAGTTCTTC
CASRWQTDEQFF
>TRBV7-3|NA|TRBD2|TRBJ2-1
TGTGCCAGCAGCTTAGGCGGGGGCTCCTACAATGAGCAGTTCTTC
CASSLGGGSYNEQFF
>TRBV4-2|NA|TRBD2|TRBJ2-3
TGTGCCAGCAGTCGGTTACTAGCGGGGGGCACAGATACGCAGTATTTT
CASSRLLAGGTDTQYF
>TRBV6-1|NA|NA|TRBJ2-5
TGTGCCAGCACGGGGCGTGGGTGGCAAGAGACCCAGTACTTC
CASTGRGWQETQYF
>TRBV27|NA|NA|TRBJ1-2
TGTGCCAGCAGTTTATCGCCCAACTATGGCTACACCTTC
CASSLSPNYGYTF
>TRBV7-9|NA|NA|TRBJ1-1
TGTGCCAGCAGCTCTTCCAGGGGAGCTTTCTTT
CASSSSRGAFF
>TRBV19|NA|NA|TRBJ2-3
TGTGCCAGTACCACCCAGGCGGCAGATACGCAGTATTTT
CASTTQAADTQYF
>TRBV27|NA|NA|TRBJ1-1
TGTGCCAGCAGCTTAGGGGGGGGACTAAGAACTGAAGCTTTCTTT
CASSLGGGLRTEAFF
>TRBV27|NA|NA|TRBJ2-3
TGTGCCAGCAGTTTATGGGGGGGGCTCCCAGATACGCAGTATTTT
CASSLWGGLPDTQYF
>TRBV28|NA|NA|TRBJ1-2
TGTGCCAGCAGTTTTGCCTGGGGCGCTAACTATGGCTACACCTTC
CASSFAWGANYGYTF
>TRBV5-4|NA|TRBD1|TRBJ1-2
TGTGCCAGCAGCCCGCAGGGGGGGGGCTATGGCTACACCTTC
CASSPQGGGYGYTF
>TRBV10-3|NA|NA|TRBJ2-1
TGTGCCGTTGAAGAGCGCCTTACGGGTTCCTACAATGAGCAGTTCTTC
CAVEERLTGSYNEQFF
>TRBV6-5|NA|NA|TRBJ2-2
TGTGCCAGCAGTTATTCCACCGGGGAGCTGTTTTTT
CASSYSTGELFF
>TRBV10-2|NA|TRBD2|TRBJ2-5
TGCGCCAGCATGGCGACTAGCCTGGAGACCCAGTACTTC
CASMATSLETQYF
>TRBV5-1|once|NA|TRBJ2-3
TGCGCCAGCAGCCCTCCGGAGGGGCACACAGATACGCAGTATTTT
CASSPPEGHTDTQYF
>TRBV5-1|NA|NA|TRBJ2-3
TGCGCCAGCAGCTTGGGTTGGACCAATCCCACAGATACGCAGTATTTT
CASSLGWTNPTDTQYF
>TRBV10-1|once|TRBD2|TRBJ2-2
TGCGCCAGCAGTGAGGCGGTAGCGGGATCCGGGGAGCTGTTTTTT
CASSEAVAGSGELFF